Here is one TCR beta chain with its context. Its antigen is still unknown. Gene names follow the mouse nomenclature. The read comes to an end 1 residue before the CDR3 does, leaving the germline J gene to fill in the end. Other DNA variants within this sample encode the same CDR3. The CDR3 loop spans 14 amino acids. V was clipped by 4 bases and J by 3 bases; unmatched bases: 3. In germline, CDR1 is NNHDY, CDR2 SYVADS. This entry is derived from a study of tissue T cells after allogeneic stem cell transplantation. Study findings and constraints: Blood and spleen captured only part of the tissue TCR repertoire. Across patients, clones rarely overlapped, yet motif clusters were shared tissue-specifically. Anatomically similar tissues had similar TCR repertoires within each patient.

This table comes from immunoSEQ multiplex PCR, and its TCRdb copy is limited to in-frame clones, with some not included. The data show 48,000 or so clones, nearly 75% seen once. Sequencing was carried out using sorted cells pooled from one or two spleens. This TCR was sampled from a pool of C57BL/6 mice in good health. This chain uses TRBV13-3 with TRBJ2-5, with 9 positions matching TRBD1. The CDR3 loop is CASSPDRGQDTQYF. CDR3 DNA (partial): TGTGCCAGCAGTCCGGACAGGGGTCAAGACACCCAGTAC. Variable domain in full (rest from reference TRBV13-3 and TRBJ2-5): EAAVTQSPRSKVAVTGGKVTLSCHQTNNHDYMYWYRQDTGHGLRLIHYSYVADSTEKGDIPDGYKASRPSQENFSLILELASLSQTAVYFCASSPDRGQDTQYFGPGTRLLVL.